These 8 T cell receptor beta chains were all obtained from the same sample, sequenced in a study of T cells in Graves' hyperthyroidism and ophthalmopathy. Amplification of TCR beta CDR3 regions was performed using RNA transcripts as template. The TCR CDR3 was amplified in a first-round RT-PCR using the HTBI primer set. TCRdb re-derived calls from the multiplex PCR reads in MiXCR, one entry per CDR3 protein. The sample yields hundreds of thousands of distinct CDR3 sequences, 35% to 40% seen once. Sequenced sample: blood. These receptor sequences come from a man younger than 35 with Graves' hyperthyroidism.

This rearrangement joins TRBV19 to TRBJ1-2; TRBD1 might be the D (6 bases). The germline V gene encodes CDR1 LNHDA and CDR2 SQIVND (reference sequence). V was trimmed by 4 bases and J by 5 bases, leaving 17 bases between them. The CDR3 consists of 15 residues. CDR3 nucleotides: TGTGCCAGTAGTACGCAGGGGAATCCAGCTTATGGCTACACCTTC. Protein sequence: CASSTQGNPAYGYTF. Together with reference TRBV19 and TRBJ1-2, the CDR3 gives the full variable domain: DGGITQSPKYLFRKEGQNVTLSCEQNLNHDAMYWYRQDPGQGLRLIYYSQIVNDFQKGDIAEGYSVSREKKESFPLTVTSAQKNPTAFYLCASSTQGNPAYGYTFGSGTRLTVV.

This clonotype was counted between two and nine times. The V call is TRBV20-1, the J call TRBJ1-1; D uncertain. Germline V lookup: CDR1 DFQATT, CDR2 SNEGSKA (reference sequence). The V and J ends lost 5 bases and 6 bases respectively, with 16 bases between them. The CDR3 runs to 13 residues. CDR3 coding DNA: TGCAGTGCTTTGGGAACTCTCGGGGCTGAAGCTTTCTTT. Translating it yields CSALGTLGAEAFF.

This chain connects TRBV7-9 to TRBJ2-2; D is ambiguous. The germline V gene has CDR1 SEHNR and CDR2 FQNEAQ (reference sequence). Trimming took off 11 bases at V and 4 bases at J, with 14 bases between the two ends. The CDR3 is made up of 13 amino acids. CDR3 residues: CALLRDLTGELFF. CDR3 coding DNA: TGTGCCCTCCTTAGGGATCTCACCGGGGAGCTGTTTTTT. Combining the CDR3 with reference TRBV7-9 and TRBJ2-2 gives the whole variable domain DTGVSQNPRHKITKRGQNVTFRCDPISEHNRLYWYRQTLGQGPEFLTYFQNEAQLEKSRLLSDRFSAERPKGSFSTLEIQRTEQGDSAMYLCALLRDLTGELFFGEGSRLTVL.

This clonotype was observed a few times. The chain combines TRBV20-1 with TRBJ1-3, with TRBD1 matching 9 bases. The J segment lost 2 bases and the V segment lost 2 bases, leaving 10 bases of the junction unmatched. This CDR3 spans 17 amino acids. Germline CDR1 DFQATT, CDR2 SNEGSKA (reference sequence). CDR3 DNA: TGCAGTGCTAGAACCGGGACAGGGAACCCAGCTGGAAACACCATATATTTT. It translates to CSARTGTGNPAGNTIYF.

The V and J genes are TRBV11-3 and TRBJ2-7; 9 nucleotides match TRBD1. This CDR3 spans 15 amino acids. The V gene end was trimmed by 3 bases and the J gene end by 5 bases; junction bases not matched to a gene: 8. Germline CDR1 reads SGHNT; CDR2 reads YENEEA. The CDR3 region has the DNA TGTGCCAGCAGCTTGGAGGGACAGGGCCTCAACGAGCAGTACTTC. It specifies CASSLEGQGLNEQYF. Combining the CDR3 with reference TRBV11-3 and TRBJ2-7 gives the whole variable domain EAGVVQSPRYKIIEKKQPVAFWCNPISGHNTLYWYLQNLGQGPELLIRYENEEAVDDSQLPKDRFSAERLKGVDSTLKIQPAELGDSAVYLCASSLEGQGLNEQYFGPGTRLTVT.

The CDR3 loop is CASSHGLGLTNEKLFF. The DNA for the CDR3 is TGTGCCAGCAGCCATGGACTGGGGCTGACTAATGAAAAACTGTTTTTT. The chain recombines TRBV6-5 with TRBJ1-4; maybe TRBD1 (5 bases). Trimming left V 6 bases short and J 2 bases short, with 16 bases between. The germline V gene encodes CDR1 MNHEY and CDR2 SVGAGI. The CDR3 length is 16 residues.

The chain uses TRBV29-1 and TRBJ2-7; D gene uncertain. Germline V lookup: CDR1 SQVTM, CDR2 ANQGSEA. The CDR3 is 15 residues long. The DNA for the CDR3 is TGCAGGATTTCCGGGCATACGTTAACTCCTTACGAGCAGTACTTC. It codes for CRISGHTLTPYEQYF.

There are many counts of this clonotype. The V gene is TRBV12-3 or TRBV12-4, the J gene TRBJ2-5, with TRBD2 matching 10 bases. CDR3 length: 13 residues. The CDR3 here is CGLASGGEETQYF. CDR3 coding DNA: TGTGGCTTAGCTAGCGGGGGCGAAGAGACCCAGTACTTC.